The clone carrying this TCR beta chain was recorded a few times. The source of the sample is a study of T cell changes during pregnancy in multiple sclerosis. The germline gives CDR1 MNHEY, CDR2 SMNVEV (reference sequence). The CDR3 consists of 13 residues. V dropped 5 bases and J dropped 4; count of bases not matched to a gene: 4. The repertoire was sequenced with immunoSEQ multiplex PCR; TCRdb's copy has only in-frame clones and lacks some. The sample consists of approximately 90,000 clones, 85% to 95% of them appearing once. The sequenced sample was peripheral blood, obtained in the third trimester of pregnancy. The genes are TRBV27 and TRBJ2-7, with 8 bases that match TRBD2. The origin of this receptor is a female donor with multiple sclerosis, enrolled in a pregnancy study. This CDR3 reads CASSPTSGYEQYF. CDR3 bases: TGTGCCAGCAGTCCTACTAGCGGATACGAGCAGTACTTC.